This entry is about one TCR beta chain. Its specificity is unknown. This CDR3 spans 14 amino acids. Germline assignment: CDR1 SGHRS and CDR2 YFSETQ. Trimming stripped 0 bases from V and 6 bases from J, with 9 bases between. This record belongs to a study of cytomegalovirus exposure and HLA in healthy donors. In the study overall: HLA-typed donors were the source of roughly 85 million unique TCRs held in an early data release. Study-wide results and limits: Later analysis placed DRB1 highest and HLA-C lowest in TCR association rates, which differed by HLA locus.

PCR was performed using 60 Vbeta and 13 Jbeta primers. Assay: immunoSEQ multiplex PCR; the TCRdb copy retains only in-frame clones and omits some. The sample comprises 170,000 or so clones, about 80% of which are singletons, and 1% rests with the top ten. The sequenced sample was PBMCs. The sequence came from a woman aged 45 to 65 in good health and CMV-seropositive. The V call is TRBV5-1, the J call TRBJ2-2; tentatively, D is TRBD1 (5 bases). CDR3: CASSLVGLPGELFF. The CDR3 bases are TGCGCCAGCAGCTTGGTGGGGCTACCCGGGGAGCTGTTTTTT.